The 15 T cell receptor beta chains listed next were all sequenced from one sample in a study of immune cell composition in non-small cell lung cancer. Assay: immunoSEQ multiplex PCR; the TCRdb copy retains only in-frame clones and omits some. Seen here are approximately 4,800 clones, just over 70% observed once, and the top ten hold around 10%. Source material: lung tumor tissue. The receptors were gathered from a human donor with non-small cell lung cancer.

The chain couples TRBV4-3 to TRBJ2-1; perhaps TRBD2 as D (7 bases). Germline CDR1 reads LGHNA; CDR2 reads YSLEER. V was clipped by 0 bases and J by 3 bases, with 12 bases between them. This CDR3 is 16 amino acids long. This CDR3 reads CASSQDRGGDYNEQFF. CDR3 coding DNA: TGCGCCAGCAGCCAAGATAGGGGGGGGGACTACAATGAGCAGTTCTTC.

Only one count was recorded for this clone. The chain couples TRBV6-5 to TRBJ1-4; D is perhaps TRBD1 (6 bases). This CDR3 has 12 amino acids. V was clipped by 4 bases and J by 7 bases, with 7 bases between them. Germline V gene lookup returns CDR1 MNHEY and CDR2 SVGAGI. The CDR3 DNA follows: TGTGCCAGCAGTTCACAGGGTGAAAAACTGTTTTTT. Protein product: CASSSQGEKLFF.

CDR3 in DNA: TGTGCCATCAGTGAGCTAACGGGAGGCTACACCTTC. Translating gives CAISELTGGYTF. The chain uses TRBV10-3 and TRBJ1-2; D gene uncertain. Germline CDR1 ENHRY, CDR2 SYGVKD. The length of the CDR3 is 12 residues. Deletions cut 2 bases from V and 8 bases from J, with 9 bases between.

The chain couples TRBV10-2 to TRBJ2-3; D perhaps matches TRBD1 (6 bases). In germline, CDR1 is WSHSY, CDR2 SAAADI. This CDR3 has 14 amino acids. The V and J ends lost 3 bases and 4 bases respectively, with 11 bases between them. The CDR3 protein is CASSEGGWPDTQYF. CDR3 DNA: TGCGCCAGCAGTGAAGGGGGATGGCCAGATACGCAGTATTTT.

In DNA form, the CDR3 reads TGCGCCAGCAGCCAACAGGGGCATAGGCTCGCTGAAGCTTTCTTT. As protein: CASSQQGHRLAEAFF. The J gene is TRBJ1-1, the V gene TRBV4-1; TRBD1 is a possible D gene (6 bases). Germline V CDR1 and CDR2: MGHRA, YSYEKL. V shed 2 bases and J shed 6 bases, with 16 bases lying between them. The CDR3 length is 15 residues.

The chain combines TRBV28 with TRBJ2-1, with 10 bases fitting TRBD2. Germline values: CDR1 MDHEN, CDR2 SYDVKM. The ends lost 7 bases at V and 7 bases at J; junction bases unmatched: 7. The length of the CDR3 is 14 residues. This chain's CDR3 is CASNLASGRNEQFF. CDR3 in DNA: TGTGCCAGCAACTTGGCTAGCGGGAGAAATGAGCAGTTCTTC.

The chain uses TRBV10-1 and TRBJ2-1, with 14 bases fitting TRBD2. V lost 0 bases, J lost 12 bases, and 10 bases stayed unmatched. The CDR3 length is 17 residues. CDR1 is WNHNN, CDR2 SYGVQD, per germline (reference sequence). CDR3 sequence (DNA): TGCGCCAGCAGTGAGTCGGGACTAGCGGGAGTCCCGCCAATGCAGTTCTTC. As protein: CASSESGLAGVPPMQFF.

V usage is TRBV27 and J usage is TRBJ2-5; D not certain. The CDR3 is 14 residues long. The germline CDR1 and CDR2 sequences are MNHEY and SMNVEV (reference sequence). Trimming stripped 8 bases from V and 7 bases from J, with 20 bases between. The DNA of the CDR3 is TGTGCCAGCCGCTATTCATCCAACCCCCGGACCCAGTACTTC. It yields the protein CASRYSSNPRTQYF.

The chain uses TRBV5-1 and TRBJ1-1; D is uncertain. The CDR3 has 13 amino acids. The germline CDR1 and CDR2 sequences are SGHRS and YFSETQ. V gave up 4 bases and J gave up 4 bases, with 11 bases separating them. Written as DNA, the CDR3 is TGCGCCAGCAGCCCACCTGGCGGCACTGAAGCTTTCTTT. Translation: CASSPPGGTEAFF.

The J gene is TRBJ1-2, the V gene TRBV7-2; D uncertain. The CDR3 length is 14 residues. Trimming took 4 bases from V and 2 from J, leaving 11 bases between them. Germline CDR1 reads SGHTA; CDR2 reads FQGNSA. CDR3 residues: CASSSFRRNYGYTF. CDR3 DNA sequence: TGTGCCAGCAGCTCGTTCCGGAGAAACTATGGCTACACCTTC.

The chain links TRBV19 to TRBJ2-7; 8 positions agree with TRBD2. Losses at the gene ends were 4 bases for V and 1 base for J; bases not matched to a gene: 3. The CDR3 totals 14 residues. Germline CDR1 reads LNHDA; CDR2 reads SQIVND (reference sequence). In nucleotides, the CDR3 is TGTGCCAGTAGTACCTCTAGCGGGTCCTACGAGCAGTACTTC. It codes for CASSTSSGSYEQYF.

The chain uses TRBV5-1 and TRBJ2-6; D gene ambiguous. Trimming stripped 6 bases from V and 0 bases from J, with 7 bases between. Germline assignment: CDR1 SGHRS and CDR2 YFSETQ. The CDR3 is 14 amino acids. CDR3 region: CASTASSGANVLTF. CDR3 coding DNA: TGCGCCAGCACCGCTAGCTCTGGGGCCAACGTCCTGACTTTC.

The chain joins TRBV5-4 to TRBJ2-3, with D possibly matching TRBD2 (7 bases). The germline CDR1 and CDR2 sequences are SGHNT and YYREEE (reference sequence). V was shortened by 5 bases and J by 2 bases, with 18 bases between the two germline ends. The CDR3 extends over 16 amino acids. The CDR3 nucleotides are TGTGCCAGCAGTCAGGGGACTAATTTTCTCACAGATACGCAGTATTTT. This encodes CASSQGTNFLTDTQYF.

J is TRBJ2-3 and V is TRBV4-3; 8 bases align to TRBD2. V lost 0 bases to trimming and J lost 4 bases; unmatched junction nucleotides: 3. The CDR3 is 15 amino acids. Germline V CDR1 and CDR2: LGHNA, YSLEER. The CDR3 DNA is TGCGCCAGCAGCCAAGATACGGGGGGGGCAGATACGCAGTATTTT. It yields the protein CASSQDTGGADTQYF.

This rearrangement joins TRBV28 to TRBJ2-1; the D gene is possibly TRBD2 (5 bases). V lost 4 bases and J 1 base, leaving 14 bases between the germline ends. The CDR3 runs 16 residues. The germline V gene encodes CDR1 MDHEN and CDR2 SYDVKM. CDR3 amino acids: CASSSYSATSYNEQFF. In DNA, the CDR3 is TGTGCCAGCAGTTCCTATAGCGCGACATCCTACAATGAGCAGTTCTTC.